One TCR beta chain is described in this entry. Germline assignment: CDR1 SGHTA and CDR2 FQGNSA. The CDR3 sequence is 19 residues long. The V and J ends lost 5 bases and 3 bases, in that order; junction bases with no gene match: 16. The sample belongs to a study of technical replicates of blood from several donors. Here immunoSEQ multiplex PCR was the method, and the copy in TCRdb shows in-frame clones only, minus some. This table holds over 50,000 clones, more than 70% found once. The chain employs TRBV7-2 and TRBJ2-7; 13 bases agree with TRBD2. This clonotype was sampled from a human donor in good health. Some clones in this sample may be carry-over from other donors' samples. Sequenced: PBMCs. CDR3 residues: CASSHQGRLAGGRFYEQYF. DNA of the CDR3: TGTGCCAGCAGCCACCAAGGTCGACTAGCGGGAGGCAGGTTCTACGAGCAGTACTTC.